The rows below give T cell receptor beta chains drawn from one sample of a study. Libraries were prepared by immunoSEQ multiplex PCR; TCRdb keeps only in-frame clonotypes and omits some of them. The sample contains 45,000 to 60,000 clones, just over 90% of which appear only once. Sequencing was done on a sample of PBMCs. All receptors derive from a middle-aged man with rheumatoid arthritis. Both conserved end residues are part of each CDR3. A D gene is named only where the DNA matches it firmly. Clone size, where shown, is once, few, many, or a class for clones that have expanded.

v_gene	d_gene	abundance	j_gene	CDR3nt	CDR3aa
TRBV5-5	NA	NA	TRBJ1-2	TGTGCCAGCAGCTCACAGGGAGGCTATGGCTACACCTTC	CASSSQGGYGYTF
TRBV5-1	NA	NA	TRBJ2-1	TGCGCCAGCAGCTGGGAGCTTCCCGGTTACAATGAGCAGTTCTTC	CASSWELPGYNEQFF
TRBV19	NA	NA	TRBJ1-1	TGTGCCAGTAGTATGACCAGGGCGAACACTGAAGCTTTCTTT	CASSMTRANTEAFF
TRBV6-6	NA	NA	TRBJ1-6	TGTGCCAGCACCTCTGGACAGTCCCTCCACTTT	CASTSGQSLHF
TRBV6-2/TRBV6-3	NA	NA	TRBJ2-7	TGTGCCAGCAGTTATTCGCCCTACGAGCAGTACTTC	CASSYSPYEQYF
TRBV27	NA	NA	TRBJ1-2	TGTGCCAGCTCGTCCGGCAGGGCTGTTGGCTACACCTTC	CASSSGRAVGYTF
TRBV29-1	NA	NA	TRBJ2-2	TGCAGCGTTGCGTTAGGGGCCGGGGAGCTGTTTTTT	CSVALGAGELFF
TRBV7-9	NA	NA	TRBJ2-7	TGTGCCAGCAGCTTAGCGGACCGAGTATACGAGCAGTACTTC	CASSLADRVYEQYF
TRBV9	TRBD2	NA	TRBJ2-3	TGTGCCAGCAGCGACGGAATAGCGGGAGGCACAGATACGCAGTATTTT	CASSDGIAGGTDTQYF
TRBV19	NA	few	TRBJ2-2	TGTGCCAGTACTACTCTCTGGCAGGCGAACACCGGGGAGCTGTTTTTT	CASTTLWQANTGELFF
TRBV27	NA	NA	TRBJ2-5	TGTGCCAGCAGTCTACGCCGCCAGATCACAGAGACCCAGTACTTC	CASSLRRQITETQYF
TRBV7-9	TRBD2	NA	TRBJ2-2	TGTGCCAGCAGCGGACTAGCGGGAAATATCGGGGAGCTGTTTTTT	CASSGLAGNIGELFF
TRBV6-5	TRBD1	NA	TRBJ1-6	TGTGCCAGCTTGGACAGGAGGGATTCACCCCTCCACTTT	CASLDRRDSPLHF
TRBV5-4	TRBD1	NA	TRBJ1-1	TGTGCCAGCAGCTGGGGGACAGGGAACGCTTTCTTT	CASSWGTGNAFF
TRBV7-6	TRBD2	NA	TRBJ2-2	TGTGCCAGCAGCTTGAGCGGGGGCGCCACCGGGGAGCTGTTTTTT	CASSLSGGATGELFF
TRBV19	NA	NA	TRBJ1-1	TGTGCCAGTACAACCGGTGGGAACACTGAAGCTTTCTTT	CASTTGGNTEAFF
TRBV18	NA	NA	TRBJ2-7	TGTGCCAGCTCACCAGGGGACCGCTACGAGCAGTACTTC	CASSPGDRYEQYF